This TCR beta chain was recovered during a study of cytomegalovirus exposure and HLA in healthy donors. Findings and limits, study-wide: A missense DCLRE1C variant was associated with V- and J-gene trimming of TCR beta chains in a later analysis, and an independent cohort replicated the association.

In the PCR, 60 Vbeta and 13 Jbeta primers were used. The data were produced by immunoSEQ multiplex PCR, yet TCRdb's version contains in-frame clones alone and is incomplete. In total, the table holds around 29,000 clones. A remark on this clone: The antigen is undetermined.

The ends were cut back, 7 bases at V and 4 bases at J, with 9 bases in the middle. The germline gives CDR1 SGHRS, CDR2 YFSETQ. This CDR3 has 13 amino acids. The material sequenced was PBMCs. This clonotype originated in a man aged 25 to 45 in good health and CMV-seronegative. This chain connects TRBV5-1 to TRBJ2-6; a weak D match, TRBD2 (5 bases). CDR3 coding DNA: TGCGCCAGCGGGGAGCCCGGGGCCAACGTCCTGACTTTC. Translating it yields CASGEPGANVLTF.